This is a list of T cell receptor beta chains from one sample in a study of blood T cell repertoires in COVID-19. Clones were read by immunoSEQ multiplex PCR, and TCRdb kept only the in-frame ones, dropping some. The repertoire holds 61,000 or so clones, with roughly four fifths as singletons. Sequencing was performed on peripheral blood. The receptors originated from a woman older than 75 with acute or convalescent COVID-19. CDR3s include the opening cysteine and the closing phenylalanine or tryptophan. The order of the fields is J gene, V gene, clone size, D gene, CDR3 protein. A D gene is named only where the DNA matches it firmly. Clone size appears in some rows only: once, few, many, or a class for an expanded clone.

TRBJ1-6 | TRBV10-3 | once | - | CAITGQMTSPLHF
TRBJ1-5 | TRBV5-1 | - | TRBD1 | CASSATGEIGDQPQHF
TRBJ1-1 | TRBV29-1 | - | - | CSVGGRNTEAFF
TRBJ2-2 | TRBV3-1/TRBV3-2 | few | TRBD2 | CASSRVLAGSTGELFF
TRBJ2-7 | TRBV19 | few | - | CASRRETGVHEQYF
TRBJ2-1 | TRBV7-9 | - | TRBD2 | CASSLASGGDTYNEQFF
TRBJ2-7 | TRBV5-5 | - | TRBD1 | CASSRYLPGQGNYEQYF
TRBJ1-1 | TRBV5-3 | - | - | CARSLRSGATEAFF
TRBJ1-5 | TRBV30 | once | - | CAWSVQANQPQHF
TRBJ2-1 | TRBV28 | - | - | CASSSTTSYNEQFF
TRBJ1-2 | TRBV3-1/TRBV3-2 | - | TRBD1 | CASSQRQGLGYTF
TRBJ2-7 | TRBV30 | - | - | CAWRKTGTYEQYF
TRBJ1-2 | TRBV12-3/TRBV12-4 | - | TRBD1 | CASSADRVYGYTF
TRBJ2-7 | TRBV18 | - | TRBD1 | CASSLSNIPGQGTYEQYF
TRBJ2-7 | TRBV9 | - | - | CASSSGESGHEQYF
TRBJ2-7 | TRBV21-1 | - | - | CASSRLAGVGEQYF
TRBJ2-3 | TRBV6-4 | - | - | CASRPLFPDTQYF
TRBJ1-1 | TRBV6-2/TRBV6-3 | - | TRBD1 | CASSLLGTGANAEAFF
TRBJ1-2 | TRBV3-1/TRBV3-2 | - | - | CASTGGTYYGYTF
TRBJ1-6 | TRBV3-1/TRBV3-2 | - | - | CASSQDRFYNSPLHF
TRBJ2-1 | TRBV9 | - | - | CASSVDQGSYNEQFF
TRBJ2-5 | TRBV7-2 | - | TRBD2 | CASSWSGGASETQYF
TRBJ1-5 | TRBV5-5 | - | TRBD1 | CASSSKDRGGGQPQHF
TRBJ2-5 | TRBV6-6 | - | TRBD2 | CASSYDSSGSSETQYF